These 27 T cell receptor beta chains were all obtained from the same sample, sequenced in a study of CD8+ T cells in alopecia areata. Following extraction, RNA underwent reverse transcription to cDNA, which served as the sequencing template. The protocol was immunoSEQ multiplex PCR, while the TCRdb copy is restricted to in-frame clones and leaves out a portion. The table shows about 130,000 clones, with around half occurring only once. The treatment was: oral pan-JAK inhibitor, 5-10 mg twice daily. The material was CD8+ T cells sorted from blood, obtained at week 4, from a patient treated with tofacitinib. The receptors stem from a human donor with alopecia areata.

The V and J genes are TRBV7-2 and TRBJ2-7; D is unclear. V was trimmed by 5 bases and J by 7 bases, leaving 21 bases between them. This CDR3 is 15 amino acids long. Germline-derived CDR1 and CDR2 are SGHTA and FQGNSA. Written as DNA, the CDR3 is TGTGCCAGCAGCCCAGGAAGTCCGCACGGGTGGGAGCAGTACTTC. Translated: CASSPGSPHGWEQYF.

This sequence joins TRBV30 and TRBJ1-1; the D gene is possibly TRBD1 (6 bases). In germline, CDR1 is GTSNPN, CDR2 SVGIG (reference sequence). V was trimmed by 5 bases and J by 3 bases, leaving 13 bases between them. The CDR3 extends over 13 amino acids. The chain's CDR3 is CAWVQRGDTEAFF. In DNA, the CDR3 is TGTGCCTGGGTACAAAGGGGGGACACTGAAGCTTTCTTT.

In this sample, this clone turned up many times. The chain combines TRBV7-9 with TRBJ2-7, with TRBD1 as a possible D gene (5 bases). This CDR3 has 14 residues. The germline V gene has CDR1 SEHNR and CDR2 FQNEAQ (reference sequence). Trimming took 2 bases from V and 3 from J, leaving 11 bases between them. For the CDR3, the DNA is TGTGCCAGCAGCTTACCGACAGAAAACTACGAGCAGTACTTC. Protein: CASSLPTENYEQYF.

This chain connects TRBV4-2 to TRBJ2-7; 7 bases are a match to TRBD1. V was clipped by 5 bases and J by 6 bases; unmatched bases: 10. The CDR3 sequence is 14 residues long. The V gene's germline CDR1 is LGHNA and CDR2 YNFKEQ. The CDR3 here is CASSSTEDRLEQYF. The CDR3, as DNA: TGTGCCAGCAGCTCGACCGAGGACAGGCTCGAGCAGTACTTC.

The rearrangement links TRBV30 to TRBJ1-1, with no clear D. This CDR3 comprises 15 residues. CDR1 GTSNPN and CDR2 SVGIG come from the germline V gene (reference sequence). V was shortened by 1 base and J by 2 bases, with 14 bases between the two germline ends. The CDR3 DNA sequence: TGTGCCTGGAGTGACTGGACCGAGTTTAACACTGAAGCTTTCTTT. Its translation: CAWSDWTEFNTEAFF.

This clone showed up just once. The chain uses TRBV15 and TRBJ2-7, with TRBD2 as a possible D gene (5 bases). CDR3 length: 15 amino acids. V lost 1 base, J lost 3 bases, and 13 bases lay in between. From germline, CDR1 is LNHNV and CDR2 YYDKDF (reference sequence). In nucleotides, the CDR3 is TGTGCCACCAGCAGAGGAACAGAGGAGGTCTACGAGCAGTACTTC. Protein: CATSRGTEEVYEQYF.

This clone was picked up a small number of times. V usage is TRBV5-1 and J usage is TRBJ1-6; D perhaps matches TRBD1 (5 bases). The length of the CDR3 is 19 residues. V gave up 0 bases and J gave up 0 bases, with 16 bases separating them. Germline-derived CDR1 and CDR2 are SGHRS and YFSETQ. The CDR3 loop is CASSLDPMGPSSYNSPLHF. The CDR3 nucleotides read TGCGCCAGCAGCTTGGACCCGATGGGACCCAGCTCCTATAATTCACCCCTCCACTTT. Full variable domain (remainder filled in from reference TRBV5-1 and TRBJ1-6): KAGVTQTPRYLIKTRGQQVTLSCSPISGHRSVSWYQQTPGQGLQFLFEYFSETQRNKGNFPGRFSGRQFSNSRSEMNVSTLELGDSALYLCASSLDPMGPSSYNSPLHFGNGTRLTVT.

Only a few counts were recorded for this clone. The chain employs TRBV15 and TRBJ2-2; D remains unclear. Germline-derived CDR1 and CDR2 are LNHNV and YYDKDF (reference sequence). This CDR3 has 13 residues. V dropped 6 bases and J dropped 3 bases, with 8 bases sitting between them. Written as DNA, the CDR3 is TGTGCCACCAGGAGGAAGGACACCGGGGAGCTGTTTTTT. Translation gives CATRRKDTGELFF.

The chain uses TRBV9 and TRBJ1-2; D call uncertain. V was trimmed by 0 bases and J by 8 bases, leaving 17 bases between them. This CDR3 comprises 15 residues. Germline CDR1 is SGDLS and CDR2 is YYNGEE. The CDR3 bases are TGTGCCAGCAGCGTAGCTACGACCGGCCCCGGGGGCTACACCTTC. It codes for CASSVATTGPGGYTF.

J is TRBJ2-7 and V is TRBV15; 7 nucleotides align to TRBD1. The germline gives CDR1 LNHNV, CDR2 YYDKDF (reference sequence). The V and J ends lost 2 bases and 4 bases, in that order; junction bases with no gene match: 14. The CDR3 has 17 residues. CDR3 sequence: CATSRPSYSGTAYEQYF. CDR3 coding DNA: TGTGCCACCAGCAGACCTTCCTACTCCGGGACAGCTTACGAGCAGTACTTC.

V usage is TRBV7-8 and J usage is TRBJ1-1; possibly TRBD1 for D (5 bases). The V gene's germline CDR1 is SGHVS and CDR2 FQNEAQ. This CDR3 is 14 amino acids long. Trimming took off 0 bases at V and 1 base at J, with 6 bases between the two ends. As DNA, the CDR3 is TGTGCCAGCAGCTTAGCGGGACGGAACACTGAAGCTTTCTTT. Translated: CASSLAGRNTEAFF.

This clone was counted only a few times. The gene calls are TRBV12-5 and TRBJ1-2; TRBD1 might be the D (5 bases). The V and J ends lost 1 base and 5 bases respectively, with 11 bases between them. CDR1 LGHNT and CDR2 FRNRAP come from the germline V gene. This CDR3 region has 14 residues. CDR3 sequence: CASGLGTKIYGYTF. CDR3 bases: TGTGCTAGTGGTTTGGGGACAAAGATTTATGGCTACACCTTC.

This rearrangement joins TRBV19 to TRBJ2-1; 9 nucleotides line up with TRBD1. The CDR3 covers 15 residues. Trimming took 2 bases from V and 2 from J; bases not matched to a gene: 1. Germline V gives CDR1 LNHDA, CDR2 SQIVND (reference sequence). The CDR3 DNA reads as TGTGCCAGTAGTATACGACAGGGGGCCTACAATGAGCAGTTCTTC. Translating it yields CASSIRQGAYNEQFF.

CDR3 loop: CASSQDYANYGYTF. DNA of the CDR3: TGCGCCAGCAGCCAGGACTACGCTAACTATGGCTACACCTTC. This chain connects TRBV4-3 to TRBJ1-2; no clear D gene. The V and J ends lost 3 bases and 0 bases respectively, with 8 bases between them. The germline V gene encodes CDR1 LGHNA and CDR2 YSLEER. The CDR3 is made up of 14 amino acids.

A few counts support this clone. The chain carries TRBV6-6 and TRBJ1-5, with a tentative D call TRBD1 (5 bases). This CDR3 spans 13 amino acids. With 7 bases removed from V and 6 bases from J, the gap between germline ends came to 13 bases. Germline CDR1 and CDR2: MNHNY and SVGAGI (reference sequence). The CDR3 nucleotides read TGTGCCAGCAAGCGGGACGATGGTCAGCCCCAGCATTTT. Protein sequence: CASKRDDGQPQHF.

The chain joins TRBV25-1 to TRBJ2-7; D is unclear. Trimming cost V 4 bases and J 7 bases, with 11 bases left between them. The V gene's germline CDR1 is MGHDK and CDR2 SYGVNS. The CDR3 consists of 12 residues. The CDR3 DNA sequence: TGTGCCAGCAGTGGGCCCGGCCGGGAGCAGTACTTC. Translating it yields CASSGPGREQYF.

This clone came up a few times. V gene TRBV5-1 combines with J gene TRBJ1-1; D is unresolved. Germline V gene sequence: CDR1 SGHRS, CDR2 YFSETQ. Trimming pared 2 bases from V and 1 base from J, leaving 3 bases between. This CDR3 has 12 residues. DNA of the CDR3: TGCGCCAGCAGCTTTGCGAACACTGAAGCTTTCTTT. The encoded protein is CASSFANTEAFF.

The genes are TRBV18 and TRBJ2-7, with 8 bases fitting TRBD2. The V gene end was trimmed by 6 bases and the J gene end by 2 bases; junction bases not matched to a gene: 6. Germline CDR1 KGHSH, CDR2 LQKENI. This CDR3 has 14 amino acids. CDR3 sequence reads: CASSPRGAPYEQYF. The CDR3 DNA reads TGTGCCAGCTCGCCGCGGGGGGCTCCCTACGAGCAGTACTTC. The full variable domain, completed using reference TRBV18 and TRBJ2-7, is NAGVMQNPRHLVRRRGQEARLRCSPMKGHSHVYWYRQLPEEGLKFMVYLQKENIIDESGMPKERFSAEFPKEGPSILRIQQVVRGDSAAYFCASSPRGAPYEQYFGPGTRLTVT.

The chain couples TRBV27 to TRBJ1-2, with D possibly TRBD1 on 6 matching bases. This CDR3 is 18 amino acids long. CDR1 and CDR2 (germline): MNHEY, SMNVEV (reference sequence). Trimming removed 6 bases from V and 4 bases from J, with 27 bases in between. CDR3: CASSPLGQGSGFGYGYTF. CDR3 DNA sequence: TGTGCCAGCAGCCCCCTAGGCCAGGGGTCGGGATTCGGCTATGGCTACACCTTC.

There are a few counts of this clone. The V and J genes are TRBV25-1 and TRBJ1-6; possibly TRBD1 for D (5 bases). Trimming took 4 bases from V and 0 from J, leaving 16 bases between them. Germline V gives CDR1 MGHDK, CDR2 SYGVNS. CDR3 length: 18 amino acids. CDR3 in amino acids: CASSGPVPGSSYNSPLHF. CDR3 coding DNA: TGTGCCAGCAGTGGCCCAGTTCCAGGGAGCTCCTATAATTCACCCCTCCACTTT.

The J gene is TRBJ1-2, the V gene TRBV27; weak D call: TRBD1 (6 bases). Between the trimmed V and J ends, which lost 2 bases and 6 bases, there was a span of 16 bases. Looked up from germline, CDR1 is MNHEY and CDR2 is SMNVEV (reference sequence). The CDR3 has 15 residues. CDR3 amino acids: CASSLSRGAADGYTF. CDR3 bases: TGTGCCAGCAGTTTAAGTCGGGGGGCCGCCGATGGCTACACCTTC.

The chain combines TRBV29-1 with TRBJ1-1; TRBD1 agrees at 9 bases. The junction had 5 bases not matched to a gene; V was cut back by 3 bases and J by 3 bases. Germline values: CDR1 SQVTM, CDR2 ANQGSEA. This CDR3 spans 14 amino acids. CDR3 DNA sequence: TGCAGCGTTGACAGGACAGGGGCACACACTGAAGCTTTCTTT. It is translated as CSVDRTGAHTEAFF.

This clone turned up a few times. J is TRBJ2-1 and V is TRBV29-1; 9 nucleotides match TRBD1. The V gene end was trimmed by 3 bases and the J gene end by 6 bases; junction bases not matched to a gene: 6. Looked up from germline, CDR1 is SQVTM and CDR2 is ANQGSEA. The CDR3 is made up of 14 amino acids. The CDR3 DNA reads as TGCAGCGTTGAGGGGACAGGGTGGTTCAATGAGCAGTTCTTC. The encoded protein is CSVEGTGWFNEQFF.

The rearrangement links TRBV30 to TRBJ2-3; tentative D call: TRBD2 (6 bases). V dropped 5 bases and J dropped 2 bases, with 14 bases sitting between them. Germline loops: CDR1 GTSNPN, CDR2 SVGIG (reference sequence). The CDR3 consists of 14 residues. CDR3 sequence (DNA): TGTGCCTGGGCATGGCGGGGCTCCACAGATACGCAGTATTTT. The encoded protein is CAWAWRGSTDTQYF.

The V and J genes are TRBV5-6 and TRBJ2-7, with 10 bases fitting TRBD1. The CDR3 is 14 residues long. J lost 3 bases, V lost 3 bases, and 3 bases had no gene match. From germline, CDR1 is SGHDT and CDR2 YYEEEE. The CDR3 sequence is CASSWDRGYYEQYF. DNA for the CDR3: TGTGCCAGCAGCTGGGACAGGGGCTACTACGAGCAGTACTTC. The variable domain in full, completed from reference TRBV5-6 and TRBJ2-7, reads DAGVTQSPTHLIKTRGQQVTLRCSPKSGHDTVSWYQQALGQGPQFIFQYYEEEERQRGNFPDRFSGHQFPNYSSELNVNALLLGDSALYLCASSWDRGYYEQYFGPGTRLTVT.

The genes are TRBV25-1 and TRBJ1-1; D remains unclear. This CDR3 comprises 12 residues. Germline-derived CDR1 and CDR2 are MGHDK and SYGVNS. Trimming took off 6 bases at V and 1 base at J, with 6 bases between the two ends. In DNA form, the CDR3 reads TGTGCCAGCAGGGTGGAGAACACTGAAGCTTTCTTT. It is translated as CASRVENTEAFF. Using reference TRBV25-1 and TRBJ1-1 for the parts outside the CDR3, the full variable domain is EADIYQTPRYLVIGTGKKITLECSQTMGHDKMYWYQQDPGMELHLIHYSYGVNSTEKGDLSSESTVSRIRTEHFPLTLESARPSHTSQYLCASRVENTEAFFGQGTRLTVV.

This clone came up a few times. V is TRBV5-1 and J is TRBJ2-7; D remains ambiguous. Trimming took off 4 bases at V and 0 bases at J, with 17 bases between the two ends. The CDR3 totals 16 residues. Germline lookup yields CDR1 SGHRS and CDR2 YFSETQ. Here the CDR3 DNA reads TGCGCCAGCAGCCTCTTCGCAGTCCCCAGCTCCTACGAGCAGTACTTC. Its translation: CASSLFAVPSSYEQYF. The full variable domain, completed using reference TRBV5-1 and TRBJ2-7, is KAGVTQTPRYLIKTRGQQVTLSCSPISGHRSVSWYQQTPGQGLQFLFEYFSETQRNKGNFPGRFSGRQFSNSRSEMNVSTLELGDSALYLCASSLFAVPSSYEQYFGPGTRLTVT.